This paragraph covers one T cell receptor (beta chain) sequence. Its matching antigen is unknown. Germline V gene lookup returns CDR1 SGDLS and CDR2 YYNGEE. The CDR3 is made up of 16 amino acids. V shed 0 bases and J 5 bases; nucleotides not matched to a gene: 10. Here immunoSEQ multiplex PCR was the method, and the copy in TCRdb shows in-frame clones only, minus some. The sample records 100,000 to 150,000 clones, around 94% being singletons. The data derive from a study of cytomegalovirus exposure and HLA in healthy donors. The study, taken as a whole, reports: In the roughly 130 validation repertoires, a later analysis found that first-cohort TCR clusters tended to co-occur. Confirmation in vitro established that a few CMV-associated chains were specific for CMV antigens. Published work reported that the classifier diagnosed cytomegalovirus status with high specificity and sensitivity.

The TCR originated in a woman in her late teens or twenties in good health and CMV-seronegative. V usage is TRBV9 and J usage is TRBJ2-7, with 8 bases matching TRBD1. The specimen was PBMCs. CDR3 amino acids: CASSVGGGQVTNEQYF. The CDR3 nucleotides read TGTGCCAGCAGCGTAGGTGGGGGACAGGTGACCAACGAGCAGTACTTC.